The 12 T cell receptor beta chains listed next were all sequenced from one sample in a study of T-cell reconstitution after alpha-beta-depleted transplantation in children. Unique molecular identifiers were used in preparing the TCRbeta library. TCRdb redid the calling of the PCR reads with MiXCR, one entry per CDR3 protein. This table holds nearly 550,000 distinct CDR3 sequences, approximately 20% found once. The source was PBMCs from the stem cell graft donor, collected from the stem cell graft. All receptors derive from a human donor who donated a stem cell graft to a child with acute lymphoblastic leukemia.

The genes are TRBV5-1 and TRBJ1-6, with D possibly matching TRBD1 (5 bases). Germline CDR1 SGHRS, CDR2 YFSETQ. Trimming took off 2 bases at V and 10 bases at J, with 13 bases between the two ends. CDR3 size: 14 residues. The CDR3 protein is CASSFGGTESPLHF. The CDR3 DNA sequence: TGCGCCAGCAGCTTCGGGGGGACGGAATCACCCCTCCACTTT.

This clonotype was counted only a few times. The chain couples TRBV29-1 to TRBJ2-1, with 14 nucleotides matching TRBD2. The CDR3 has 19 amino acids. The germline gives CDR1 SQVTM, CDR2 ANQGSEA. With V trimmed by 4 bases and J by 0 bases, 11 bases remained unmatched. DNA for the CDR3: TGCAGCGTTGGACTAGCGGGAGGGTACGGGCGTGGCTCCTACAATGAGCAGTTCTTC. Translation gives CSVGLAGGYGRGSYNEQFF.

The chain is built from TRBV24-1 and TRBJ2-1, with 7 bases lining up with TRBD1. The J segment lost 8 bases and the V segment lost 10 bases, leaving 16 bases of the junction unmatched. Germline V gives CDR1 KGHDR, CDR2 SFDVKD. The CDR3 is made up of 15 amino acids. The CDR3 region has the DNA TGTGCCACGGGTCTCGAGACAGGGATGCTAGATGAGCAGTTCTTC. Translating gives CATGLETGMLDEQFF.

This chain connects TRBV12-3 or TRBV12-4 to TRBJ2-3; D could derive from TRBD1 or TRBD2 (7 bases each). V lost 5 bases and J lost 1, with 13 bases in between. The CDR3 covers 15 residues. CDR3 residues: CASSDQGGGTDTQYF. CDR3 DNA sequence: TGTGCCAGCAGTGACCAGGGGGGGGGCACAGATACGCAGTATTTT.

The chain is built from TRBV4-1 and TRBJ1-2; 7 nucleotides line up with TRBD1. There are 17 residues in the CDR3. J was trimmed by 4 bases and V by 1 base; bases with no gene match: 12. Germline V CDR1 and CDR2: MGHRA, YSYEKL. CDR3 coding DNA: TGCGCCAGCAGCCAAGGACCCCTGGCAGGGGGGTTCTATGGCTACACCTTC. Translation gives CASSQGPLAGGFYGYTF.

This clonotype came up a few times. V is TRBV5-1 and J is TRBJ2-2, with D hard to call. The CDR3 is 14 residues long. V was shortened by 2 bases and J by 5 bases, with 10 bases between the two germline ends. Germline V gene data show CDR1 as SGHRS and CDR2 as YFSETQ. CDR3 nucleotides: TGCGCCAGCAGCTTAGTACTAAGTACCGGGGAGCTGTTTTTT. This encodes CASSLVLSTGELFF.

This rearrangement joins TRBV5-1 to TRBJ2-1; possible D gene TRBD1, 5 bases. Trimming took off 0 bases at V and 3 bases at J, with 16 bases between the two ends. The CDR3 is made up of 17 amino acids. Germline CDR1 is SGHRS and CDR2 is YFSETQ. The CDR3 loop is CASSLALGPRSYNEQFF. Written as DNA, the CDR3 is TGCGCCAGCAGCTTGGCCTTGGGGCCCAGGAGCTACAATGAGCAGTTCTTC.

This clonotype was detected many times. V is TRBV5-1 and J is TRBJ2-7, with TRBD2 matching 8 bases. CDR3 size: 14 residues. V shed 2 bases and J 4 bases; nucleotides not matched to a gene: 5. CDR1 is SGHRS and CDR2 is YFSETQ in the germline V gene. CDR3 residues: CASSFGAGGYEQYF. CDR3 bases: TGCGCCAGCAGCTTCGGCGCGGGAGGTTACGAGCAGTACTTC. Together with reference TRBV5-1 and TRBJ2-7, the CDR3 gives the full variable domain: KAGVTQTPRYLIKTRGQQVTLSCSPISGHRSVSWYQQTPGQGLQFLFEYFSETQRNKGNFPGRFSGRQFSNSRSEMNVSTLELGDSALYLCASSFGAGGYEQYFGPGTRLTVT.

This clonotype was seen only a few times. The chain couples TRBV19 to TRBJ2-1; 8 bases map to TRBD2. CDR3 length equals 16 residues. The germline V gene has CDR1 LNHDA and CDR2 SQIVND (reference sequence). V gave up 4 bases and J gave up 0 bases; unmatched junction bases: 5. DNA for the CDR3: TGTGCCAGTAGTACCCAGCGGGAGTCCTCCTACAATGAGCAGTTCTTC. It codes for CASSTQRESSYNEQFF.

This clonotype was observed a few times. The chain joins TRBV19 to TRBJ1-2, with a weak D call TRBD1 (5 bases). The length of the CDR3 is 16 residues. The V and J ends lost 3 bases and 3 bases respectively, with 17 bases between them. Per the germline V gene, CDR1 is LNHDA and CDR2 is SQIVND (reference sequence). The CDR3 nucleotides read TGTGCCAGTAGTATCACACTACCGGGGCTCGACTATGGCTACACCTTC. Protein: CASSITLPGLDYGYTF.

The V and J genes are TRBV5-1 and TRBJ2-1; 8 bases match TRBD2. This CDR3 comprises 19 residues. Germline CDR1 is SGHRS and CDR2 is YFSETQ. Trimming removed 4 bases from V and 0 bases from J; junction bases left unmatched: 15. CDR3 in amino acids: CASSLSPLRREDSYNEQFF. The CDR3 DNA follows: TGCGCCAGCAGCCTTAGTCCCCTTCGGCGGGAGGACTCCTACAATGAGCAGTTCTTC.

This clonotype was seen once. The chain combines TRBV20-1 with TRBJ2-7, with TRBD2 as a possible D gene (5 bases). The V end lost 0 bases, the J end lost 4 bases, and 16 bases lay between the germline ends. This CDR3 spans 15 amino acids. Germline values: CDR1 DFQATT, CDR2 SNEGSKA (reference sequence). As DNA, the CDR3 is TGCAGTGCTAGAGACCGGATCGACTACTCATACGAGCAGTACTTC. It translates to CSARDRIDYSYEQYF.